What follows is one T cell receptor beta chain and its context. TCRdb keeps only in-frame clones here, not all; method: immunoSEQ multiplex PCR. This sample has roughly 9,200 clones, with 81% found just once. The data belong to a study of tumor-infiltrating lymphocytes in localized non-small cell lung cancer. Trimming cost V 3 bases and J 12 bases; bases outside gene matches: 10. Germline CDR1 KGHSH, CDR2 LQKENI. This CDR3 region has 14 residues. The receptor was derived from a human donor with non-small cell lung cancer. The chain joins TRBV18 to TRBJ1-4; 7 positions agree with TRBD1. Sequenced sample: uninvolved lung tissue not adjacent to the tumor. Written as DNA, the CDR3 is TGTGCCAGCTCACCCTGGGACAGCTCCGCGGAACTGTTTTTT. Protein sequence: CASSPWDSSAELFF.